This is a list of T cell receptor beta chains from one sample in a study of cytotoxic CD8 clonotypes in ibrutinib-treated CLL. Produced via immunoSEQ multiplex PCR; TCRdb's table is partial and in-frame only. Of some 150,000 clones in the sample, approximately 80% were seen once. This specimen was PBMCs, taken after 36 months of ibrutinib treatment. Every receptor here comes from a human donor with chronic lymphocytic leukemia. Each CDR3 is given with its conserved first and last residue. The order of the fields is D gene, clone size, J gene, V gene, CDR3 DNA, CDR3 protein. D genes are given only for firm matches. For some rows the clone size is stated as once, few or many, or as a class when expanded; others skip it.

d_gene: .; abundance: .; j_gene: TRBJ2-5; v_gene: TRBV11-2; CDR3nt: TGTGCCAGCAGCTTATCGCAGACCCAGTACTTC; CDR3aa: CASSLSQTQYF
d_gene: TRBD2; abundance: .; j_gene: TRBJ2-7; v_gene: TRBV10-3; CDR3nt: TGTGCCATCAGGGGGGAAGCGGGAGGGCCGGTCGAGCAGTACTTC; CDR3aa: CAIRGEAGGPVEQYF
d_gene: .; abundance: .; j_gene: TRBJ2-3; v_gene: TRBV28; CDR3nt: TGTGCCAGCAGTTTGAGCACAGATACGCAGTATTTT; CDR3aa: CASSLSTDTQYF
d_gene: .; abundance: .; j_gene: TRBJ2-1; v_gene: TRBV7-2; CDR3nt: TGTGCCAGCAGTCCCCTCGGGGTCTACAATGAGCAGTTCTTC; CDR3aa: CASSPLGVYNEQFF
d_gene: .; abundance: .; j_gene: TRBJ1-4; v_gene: TRBV5-1; CDR3nt: TGCGCCAGCAGCTTGGTTCCAACAACTAATGAAAAACTGTTTTTT; CDR3aa: CASSLVPTTNEKLFF
d_gene: TRBD2; abundance: .; j_gene: TRBJ2-7; v_gene: TRBV6-5; CDR3nt: TGTGCCAGCATGCTAGCGGGAGTATCCGAGCAGTACTTC; CDR3aa: CASMLAGVSEQYF
d_gene: TRBD2; abundance: .; j_gene: TRBJ2-1; v_gene: TRBV5-1; CDR3nt: TGCGCCAGCAGCTGGGGACTATTAGGTGAGCAGTTCTTC; CDR3aa: CASSWGLLGEQFF
d_gene: .; abundance: .; j_gene: TRBJ2-7; v_gene: TRBV10-3; CDR3nt: TGTGCCATCGGTGACACCTACTACGAGCAGTACTTC; CDR3aa: CAIGDTYYEQYF
d_gene: .; abundance: .; j_gene: TRBJ1-1; v_gene: TRBV29-1; CDR3nt: TGCAGCGTTGTTTGGTTTGCTGAAGCTTTCTTT; CDR3aa: CSVVWFAEAFF
d_gene: TRBD1; abundance: few; j_gene: TRBJ1-1; v_gene: TRBV27; CDR3nt: TGTGCCAGCAGTCCTTTTTTCGGACAGGGGTACACTGAAGCTTTCTTT; CDR3aa: CASSPFFGQGYTEAFF
d_gene: .; abundance: few; j_gene: TRBJ1-1; v_gene: TRBV6-6; CDR3nt: TGTGCCAGCAGTTACTCGAGCACTGAAGCTTTCTTT; CDR3aa: CASSYSSTEAFF
d_gene: .; abundance: few; j_gene: TRBJ2-3; v_gene: TRBV7-9; CDR3nt: TGTGCCAGCAGCTTAGTAAGCACAGATACGCAGTATTTT; CDR3aa: CASSLVSTDTQYF